Listed below are T cell receptor beta chains from one sample, sequenced in a study of identical twins. Each CDR3 protein is one row after TCRdb ran MiXCR on the 5' RACE reads. Here the sample spans fewer than 650,000 distinct CDR3 sequences, about 7.1% being singletons. These sequences were also reported in another study, on yellow fever vaccine responses in identical twins.

Source material: PBMCs. The receptor set was obtained from a woman aged 18 to 35 in good health. Each CDR3 is given with its conserved first and last residue. The order of the fields is clone size, CDR3 length, D gene, V gene, J gene, CDR3 DNA, CDR3 protein. The D gene is left open where the match is weak. Clone size is given for some rows only: seen once, a few or many times, or a class if the clone is expanded.

few,12,.,TRBV15,TRBJ2-1,TGTGCCACCAGCAGAGTCGCGGGTGAGCAGTTCTTC,CATSRVAGEQFF
.,15,.,TRBV3-1,TRBJ1-3,TGTGCCAGCAGCCAACCAGGGTCGGCTGGAAACACCATATATTTT,CASSQPGSAGNTIYF
few,15,.,TRBV5-1,TRBJ2-7,TGCGCCAGCAGCCAAAGCGCCGGACAGAGCTACGAGCAGTACTTC,CASSQSAGQSYEQYF
few,16,.,TRBV11-2,TRBJ1-1,TGTGCCAGCAGCTATTCGGCGGGGGCAATGAACACTGAAGCTTTCTTT,CASSYSAGAMNTEAFF
.,11,.,TRBV18,TRBJ2-1,TGTGCCAGCTCACCACTGGTAGATAAGTTCTTC,CASSPLVDKFF
few,12,.,TRBV24-1,TRBJ2-2,TGTGCCACTAGCCTCTGGACCGGGGAGCTGTTTTTT,CATSLWTGELFF
few,15,.,TRBV12-5,TRBJ2-3,TGTGCTAGTGGTTTGAGTTTGGGATTCACAGATACGCAGTATTTT,CASGLSLGFTDTQYF
few,13,.,TRBV13,TRBJ1-2,TGTGCCAGCAGCTTAGATAGTGGGAGTGGCTACACCTTC,CASSLDSGSGYTF
few,15,.,TRBV5-1,TRBJ2-7,TGCGCCAGCAGCCAAATGCCAGGGGATACCTACGAGCAGTACTTC,CASSQMPGDTYEQYF
.,17,TRBD2,TRBV5-1,TRBJ2-7,TGCGCCAGCAGCTTGGCCTCGGGCGGGGGGTTCTCCTACGAGCAGTACTTC,CASSLASGGGFSYEQYF